The clone carrying this T cell receptor beta chain has more than one count but fewer than ten. This entry is derived from a study of blood T cell repertoires in COVID-19. On the study more broadly: T cells, B-cell-depleted T cells, or PBMCs provided the cDNA or gDNA that served as material.

The CDR3 totals 18 residues. From germline, CDR1 is SNHLY and CDR2 FYNNEI. With V trimmed by 6 bases and J by 0 bases, 11 bases remained unmatched. Authors' processing steps: Reference gene primer amplification gave nucleated cell count estimates. Method: immunoSEQ multiplex PCR; TCRdb's copy keeps in-frame clones and lacks some. D and trimming were read from the DNA, whereas the V and J calls and clone size are those reported in that table. The data show hundreds of thousands of clones, with around 82% seen just once and 4.3% held by the top ten. The chain links TRBV2 to TRBJ1-5; 10 bases fit TRBD1. The receptor was derived from a man aged 25-45 years with acute COVID-19. The sequenced sample was PBMCs or T cells enriched from blood (not recorded which). This CDR3 reads CASSRQGASSYSNQPQHF. In DNA, the CDR3 is TGTGCCAGCAGCAGACAGGGGGCCAGTTCCTATAGCAATCAGCCCCAGCATTTT.